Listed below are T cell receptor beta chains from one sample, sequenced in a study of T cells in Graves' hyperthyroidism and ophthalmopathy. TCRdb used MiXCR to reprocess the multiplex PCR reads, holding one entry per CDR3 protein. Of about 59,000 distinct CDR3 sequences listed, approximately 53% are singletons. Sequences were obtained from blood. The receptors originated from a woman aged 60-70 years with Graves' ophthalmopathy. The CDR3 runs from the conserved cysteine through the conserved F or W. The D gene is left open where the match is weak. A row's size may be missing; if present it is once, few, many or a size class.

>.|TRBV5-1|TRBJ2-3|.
CASSARLSTDTQYF
TGCGCCAGCAGCGCTCGACTCAGCACAGATACGCAGTATTTT
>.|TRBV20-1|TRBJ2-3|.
CSARARGGTDTQYF
TGCAGTGCTAGAGCCAGGGGGGGCACAGATACGCAGTATTTT
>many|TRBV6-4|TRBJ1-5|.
CASSLQSNQPQHF
TGTGCCAGCAGTTTACAGTCTAATCAGCCCCAGCATTTT
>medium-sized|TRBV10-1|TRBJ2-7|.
CASGDSYEQYF
TGCGCCAGCGGGGACTCCTACGAGCAGTACTTC
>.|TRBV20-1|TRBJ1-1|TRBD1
CSARDPEMGEQGDATEAFF
TGCAGTGCTAGGGACCCGGAGATGGGAGAGCAGGGGGACGCCACTGAAGCTTTCTTT
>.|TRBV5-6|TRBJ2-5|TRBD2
CASSRLAGNKRTQYF
TGTGCCAGCAGCCGTCTAGCGGGGAACAAGAGAACCCAGTACTTC
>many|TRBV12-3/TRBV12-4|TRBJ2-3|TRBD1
CASSLQQRTGTQYF
TGTGCCAGCAGTTTACAGCAGAGGACAGGGACCCAGTATTTT
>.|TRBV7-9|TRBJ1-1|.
CASSLRRTGGEAFF
TGTGCCAGCAGCTTAAGAAGGACCGGGGGTGAAGCTTTCTTT
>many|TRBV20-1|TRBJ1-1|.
CSARDSGTEAFF
TGCAGTGCTAGAGATAGCGGTACTGAAGCTTTCTTT
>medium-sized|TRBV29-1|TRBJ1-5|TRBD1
CSVRQGASNQPQHF
TGCAGCGTAAGACAGGGGGCGAGCAATCAGCCCCAGCATTTT
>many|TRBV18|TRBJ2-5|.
CASSQRETQYF
TGTGCCAGCTCACAAAGGGAGACCCAGTACTTC
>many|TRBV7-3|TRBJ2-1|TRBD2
CASSPKGTSVLNEQFF
TGTGCCAGCAGCCCAAAAGGGACTAGCGTACTAAATGAGCAGTTCTTC
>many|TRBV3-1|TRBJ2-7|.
CASSAPPGHGTKRGEQYF
TGTGCCAGCAGCGCACCCCCGGGCCACGGGACAAAACGAGGGGAGCAGTACTTC
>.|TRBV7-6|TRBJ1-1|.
CASSPGAGRTEAFF
TGTGCCAGCAGCCCCGGGGCAGGGCGGACTGAAGCTTTCTTT
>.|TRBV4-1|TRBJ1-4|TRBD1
CSSRQVARGRGNGKLFF
TGCTCCAGTAGGCAAGTAGCCAGGGGGCGAGGTAATGGAAAACTGTTTTTT
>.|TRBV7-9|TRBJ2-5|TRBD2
CASSSRTSGGAWETQYF
TGTGCCAGCAGTTCAAGGACTAGCGGGGGGGCCTGGGAGACCCAGTACTTC
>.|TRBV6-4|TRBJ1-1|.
CASSSSGDDNEAFF
TGTGCCAGCTCCTCTAGCGGGGACGACAATGAAGCTTTCTTT
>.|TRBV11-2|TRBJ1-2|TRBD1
CASSFGTENGYTF
TGTGCCAGCAGCTTCGGGACAGAGAACGGCTACACCTTC
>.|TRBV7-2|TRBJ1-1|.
CASSFGTEAFF
TGTGCCAGCAGCTTTGGGACTGAAGCTTTCTTT
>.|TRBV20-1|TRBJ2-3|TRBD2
CSAPSGSPDTQYF
TGCAGTGCCCCTAGCGGGAGTCCAGATACGCAGTATTTT
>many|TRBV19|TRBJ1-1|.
CASSIDEMGSGDPEVNTEAFF
TGTGCCAGTAGTATAGATGAAATGGGATCGGGGGATCCGGAGGTCAACACTGAAGCTTTCTTT
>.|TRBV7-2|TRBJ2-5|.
CASTGAGKTQYF
TGTGCCAGCACCGGAGCTGGGAAGACCCAGTACTTC
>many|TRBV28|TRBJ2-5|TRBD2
CASSLLGTSGSDTETQYF
TGTGCCAGCAGTTTACTAGGGACTAGCGGGAGCGACACAGAGACCCAGTACTTC
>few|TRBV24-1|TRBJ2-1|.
CATSALDSPDNEQFF
TGTGCCACCAGTGCCTTGGACAGCCCAGACAATGAGCAGTTCTTC
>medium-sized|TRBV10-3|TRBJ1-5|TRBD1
CAISGSDRGQGQPQHF
TGTGCCATCAGTGGGTCTGACAGGGGGCAGGGTCAGCCCCAGCATTTT
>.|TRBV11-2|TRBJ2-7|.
CASSEQGDSYERYF
TGTGCCAGCAGTGAACAGGGAGATTCCTACGAGCGGTACTTC
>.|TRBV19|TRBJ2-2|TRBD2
CASNRRETNTGELFF
TGTGCCAGTAATAGGCGGGAGACTAACACCGGGGAGCTGTTTTTT
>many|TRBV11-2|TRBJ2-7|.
CASSHESGLLSEQYF
TGTGCCAGCAGTCACGAATCGGGACTCCTTTCCGAGCAGTACTTC
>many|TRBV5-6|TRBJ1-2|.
CASSLFTMATSVYTF
TGTGCCAGCAGCTTATTTACGATGGCTACGTCTGTCTACACCTTC
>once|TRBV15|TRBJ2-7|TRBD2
CATSRGTSGGQQYF
TGTGCCACCAGCAGAGGAACTAGCGGGGGGCAGCAGTACTTC
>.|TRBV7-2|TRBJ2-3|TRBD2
CASSIRTSGGASDTQYF
TGTGCCAGCAGCATAAGAACCAGCGGGGGGGCCTCAGATACGCAGTATTTT
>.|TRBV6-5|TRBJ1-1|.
CASSYSAGEVEAFF
TGTGCCAGCAGTTACTCAGCAGGGGAGGTTGAAGCTTTCTTT
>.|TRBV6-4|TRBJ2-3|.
CASSDSPGSSNEQYF
TGTGCCAGCAGTGACTCCCCGGGGTCCAGCAATGAGCAGTATTTT
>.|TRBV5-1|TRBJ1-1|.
CASSIRDKNTEAFF
TGCGCCAGCAGCATCCGGGACAAGAACACTGAAGCTTTCTTT
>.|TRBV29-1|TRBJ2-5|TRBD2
CSVAAPLGGRAEETQYF
TGCAGCGTTGCGGCGCCCCTCGGCGGGAGGGCGGAAGAGACCCAGTACTTC
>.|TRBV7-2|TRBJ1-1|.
CASSLEGWDTEAFF
TGTGCCAGCAGCTTAGAGGGTTGGGACACTGAAGCTTTCTTT
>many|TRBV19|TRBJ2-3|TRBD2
CASHFSSGGTDTQYF
TGTGCCAGCCACTTTTCTAGCGGGGGCACAGATACGCAGTATTTT
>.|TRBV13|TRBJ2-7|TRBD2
CASSFGPAGAYEQYF
TGTGCCAGCAGCTTTGGGCCAGCGGGAGCCTACGAGCAGTACTTC
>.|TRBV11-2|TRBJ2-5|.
CASSTTGNHQETQYF
TGTGCCAGCAGCACGACGGGAAACCACCAAGAGACCCAGTACTTC
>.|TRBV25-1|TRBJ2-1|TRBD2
CASSPAGGGNEQFF
TGTGCCAGCAGTCCAGCGGGAGGGGGGAATGAGCAGTTCTTC
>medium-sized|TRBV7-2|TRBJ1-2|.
CASSPGVGEYGYTF
TGTGCCAGCAGCCCAGGAGTGGGGGAGTATGGCTACACCTTC
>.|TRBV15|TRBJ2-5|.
CATSRPGWTQYF
TGTGCCACCAGCAGGCCGGGGTGGACCCAGTACTTC
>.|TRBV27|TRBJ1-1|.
CASSFGGGTEAFF
TGTGCCAGCAGTTTTGGGGGGGGGACTGAAGCTTTCTTT
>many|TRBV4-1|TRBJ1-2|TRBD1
CASSPMGDRGRTYGYTF
TGCGCCAGCAGCCCTATGGGTGACAGGGGGCGCACGTATGGCTACACCTTC
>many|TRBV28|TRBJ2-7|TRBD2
CASSPDGLAGGLSSYEQYF
TGTGCCAGCAGTCCCGACGGACTAGCGGGAGGGCTGAGCTCCTACGAGCAGTACTTC
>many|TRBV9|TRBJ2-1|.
CASSDVPGHTNNEQFF
TGTGCCAGCAGCGATGTGCCGGGCCACACCAACAATGAGCAGTTCTTC
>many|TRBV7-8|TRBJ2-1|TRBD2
CASSRGTSFNEQFF
TGTGCCAGCAGCCGTGGGACTAGTTTTAATGAGCAGTTCTTC
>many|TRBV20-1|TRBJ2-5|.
CSARDSGAILETQYF
TGCAGTGCTAGAGATTCGGGGGCTATCCTGGAGACCCAGTACTTC
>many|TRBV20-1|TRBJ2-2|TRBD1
CSATKPGQGSGELFF
TGCAGTGCTACGAAGCCGGGACAGGGGTCCGGGGAGCTGTTTTTT
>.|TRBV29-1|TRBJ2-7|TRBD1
CSVEGGTGGFEQYF
TGCAGCGTTGAAGGAGGGACAGGGGGCTTCGAGCAGTACTTC
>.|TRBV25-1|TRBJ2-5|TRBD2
CASSGSSGGETQYF
TGTGCCAGCAGTGGTTCTAGCGGGGGGGAGACCCAGTACTTC
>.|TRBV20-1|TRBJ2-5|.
CSAEASNQPQYF
TGCAGTGCTGAGGCTAGCAATCAGCCCCAGTACTTC
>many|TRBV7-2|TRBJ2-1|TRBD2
CASSLVASGSYNEQFF
TGTGCCAGCAGCTTAGTCGCTAGCGGTTCCTACAATGAGCAGTTCTTC
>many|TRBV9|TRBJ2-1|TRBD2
CASSEREGDYNEQFF
TGTGCCAGCAGCGAACGGGAGGGCGACTACAATGAGCAGTTCTTC
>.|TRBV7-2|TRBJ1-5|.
CASSLGLAGGPQHF
TGTGCCAGCAGCCTCGGACTAGCGGGGGGGCCCCAGCATTTT